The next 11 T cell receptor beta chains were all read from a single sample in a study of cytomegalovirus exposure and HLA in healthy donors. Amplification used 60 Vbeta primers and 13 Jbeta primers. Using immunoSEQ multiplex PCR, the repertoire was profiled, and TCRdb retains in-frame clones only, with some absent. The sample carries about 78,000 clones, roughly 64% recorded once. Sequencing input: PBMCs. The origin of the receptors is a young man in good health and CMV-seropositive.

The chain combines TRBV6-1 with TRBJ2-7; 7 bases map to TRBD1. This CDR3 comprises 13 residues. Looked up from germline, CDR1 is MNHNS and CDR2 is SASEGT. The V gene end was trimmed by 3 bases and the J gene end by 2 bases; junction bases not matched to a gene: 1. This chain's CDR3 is CASSEGQPYEQYF. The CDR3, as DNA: TGTGCCAGCAGTGAGGGACAGCCCTACGAGCAGTACTTC.

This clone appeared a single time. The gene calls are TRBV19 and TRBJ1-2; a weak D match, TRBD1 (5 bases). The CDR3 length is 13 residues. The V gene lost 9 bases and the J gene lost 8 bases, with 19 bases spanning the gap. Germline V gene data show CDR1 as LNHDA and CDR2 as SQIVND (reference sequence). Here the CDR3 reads CASRRKGMGGYTF. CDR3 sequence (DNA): TGTGCCAGCCGCCGTAAGGGGATGGGGGGCTACACCTTC.

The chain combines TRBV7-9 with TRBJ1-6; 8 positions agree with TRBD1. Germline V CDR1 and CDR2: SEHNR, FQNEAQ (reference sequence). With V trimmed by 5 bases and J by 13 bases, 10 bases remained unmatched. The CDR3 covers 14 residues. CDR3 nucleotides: TGTGCCAGCAGCGCCGGACAGGGAAATCTTCCCCTCCACTTT. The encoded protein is CASSAGQGNLPLHF.

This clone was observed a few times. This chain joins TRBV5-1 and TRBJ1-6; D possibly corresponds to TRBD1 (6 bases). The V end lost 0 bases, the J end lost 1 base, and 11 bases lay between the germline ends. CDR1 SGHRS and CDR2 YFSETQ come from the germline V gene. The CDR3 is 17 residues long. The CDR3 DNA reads TGCGCCAGCAGCTTGGGTCAGGGGCTGTCCTATAATTCACCCCTCCACTTT. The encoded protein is CASSLGQGLSYNSPLHF.

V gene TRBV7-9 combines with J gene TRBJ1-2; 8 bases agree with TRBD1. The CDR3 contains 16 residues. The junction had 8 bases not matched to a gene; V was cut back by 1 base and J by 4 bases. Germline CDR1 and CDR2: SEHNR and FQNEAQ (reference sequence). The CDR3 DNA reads TGTGCCAGCAGCTTAGGGGGGACAGGCCCGGCCTATGGCTACACCTTC. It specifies CASSLGGTGPAYGYTF.

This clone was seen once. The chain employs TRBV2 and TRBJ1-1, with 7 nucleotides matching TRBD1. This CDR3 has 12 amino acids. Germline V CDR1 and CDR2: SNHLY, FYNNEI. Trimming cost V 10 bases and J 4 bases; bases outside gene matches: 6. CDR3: CAIGDRVTEAFF. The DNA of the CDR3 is TGTGCCATCGGAGACAGGGTCACTGAAGCTTTCTTT.

CDR3 sequence: CASSVGTRMWSDTQYF. CDR3 coding DNA: TGTGCCAGCAGCGTAGGGACTAGAATGTGGTCAGATACGCAGTATTTT. This sequence joins TRBV9 and TRBJ2-3; 7 bases fit TRBD2. Trimming removed 0 bases from V and 4 bases from J; junction bases left unmatched: 8. From germline, CDR1 is SGDLS and CDR2 YYNGEE. The CDR3 runs 16 residues.

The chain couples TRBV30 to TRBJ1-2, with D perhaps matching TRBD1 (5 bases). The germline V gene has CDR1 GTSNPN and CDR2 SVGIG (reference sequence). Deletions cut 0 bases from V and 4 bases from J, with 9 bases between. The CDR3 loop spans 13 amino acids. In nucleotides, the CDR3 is TGTGCCTGGAGTGTAGGGGCGGTCTATGGCTACACCTTC. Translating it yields CAWSVGAVYGYTF.

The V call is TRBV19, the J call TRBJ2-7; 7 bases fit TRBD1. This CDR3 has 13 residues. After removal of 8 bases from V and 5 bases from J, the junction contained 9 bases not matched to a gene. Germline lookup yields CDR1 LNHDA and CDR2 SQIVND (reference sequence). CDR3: CASRKQGSDEQYF. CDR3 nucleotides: TGTGCCAGTCGGAAACAGGGGTCGGACGAGCAGTACTTC.

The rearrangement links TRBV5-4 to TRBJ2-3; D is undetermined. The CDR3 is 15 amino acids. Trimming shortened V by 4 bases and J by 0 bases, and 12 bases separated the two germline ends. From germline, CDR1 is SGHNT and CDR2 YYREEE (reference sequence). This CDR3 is CASSPRSASTDTQYF. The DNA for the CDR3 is TGTGCCAGCAGCCCTCGGAGCGCGAGCACAGATACGCAGTATTTT.

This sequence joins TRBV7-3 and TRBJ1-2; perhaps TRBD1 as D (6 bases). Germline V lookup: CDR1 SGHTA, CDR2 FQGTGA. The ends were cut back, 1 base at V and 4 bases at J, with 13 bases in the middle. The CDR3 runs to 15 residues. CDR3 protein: CASSLSPGEAYGYTF. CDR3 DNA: TGTGCCAGCAGCTTAAGTCCAGGGGAAGCCTATGGCTACACCTTC.